This is a list of T cell receptor beta chains from one sample in a study of glioma-infiltrating T cells. TCRdb reprocessed the multiplex PCR reads via MiXCR and lists one record per CDR3 protein. This table holds 100,000 to 150,000 distinct CDR3 sequences, around 23% found once. The sample taken for sequencing was glioma tissue, nonneoplastic brain tissue, or PBMCs (not recorded which). These receptors were obtained from a human donor with low-grade glioma or glioblastoma, undergoing nonglioma brain surgery, or in good health (not recorded which). CDR3s include the opening cysteine and the closing phenylalanine or tryptophan. A D gene is named only where the DNA matches it firmly. Clone size is not always given. Where it is, it says once, few, many or a class for expanded clones.

CDR3 protein: CASSRGTIETQYF; CDR3 DNA: TGTGCCAGCAGTAGGGGGACGATTGAGACCCAGTACTTC; clone size: few; V gene: TRBV6-1; J gene: TRBJ2-5; CDR3 length: 13; D gene: -
CDR3 protein: CVGGYEQFF; CDR3 DNA: TGCGTGGGGGGCTATGAGCAGTTCTTC; clone size: many; V gene: TRBV20-1; J gene: TRBJ2-1; CDR3 length: 9; D gene: -
CDR3 protein: CATSDHGTSNQPQHF; CDR3 DNA: TGTGCCACCAGTGACCACGGGACAAGCAATCAGCCCCAGCATTTT; clone size: many; V gene: TRBV24-1; J gene: TRBJ1-5; CDR3 length: 15; D gene: -
CDR3 protein: CASRAGEGANVLTF; CDR3 DNA: TGTGCCAGCAGAGCAGGGGAAGGGGCCAACGTCCTGACTTTC; clone size: few; V gene: TRBV6-2/TRBV6-3; J gene: TRBJ2-6; CDR3 length: 14; D gene: -
CDR3 protein: CASSLIGRATEAFF; CDR3 DNA: TGTGCCAGCAGCCTAATAGGGAGGGCCACTGAGGCTTTCTTT; clone size: few; V gene: TRBV7-2; J gene: TRBJ1-1; CDR3 length: 14; D gene: -
CDR3 protein: CATSRTQDEKQFF; CDR3 DNA: TGTGCCACCAGCAGAACACAGGATGAGAAGCAGTTCTTC; clone size: many; V gene: TRBV15; J gene: TRBJ2-1; CDR3 length: 13; D gene: -
CDR3 protein: CASSPSSNAGNTIYF; CDR3 DNA: TGTGCCAGCAGCCCTTCGTCCAACGCTGGAAACACCATATATTTT; clone size: many; V gene: TRBV6-4; J gene: TRBJ1-3; CDR3 length: 15; D gene: -
CDR3 protein: CATSPGHSTDTQYF; CDR3 DNA: TGTGCCACGTCGCCGGGGCACAGCACAGATACGCAGTATTTT; clone size: few; V gene: TRBV12-3/TRBV12-4; J gene: TRBJ2-3; CDR3 length: 14; D gene: -
CDR3 protein: CASSQSSTSYNEQFF; CDR3 DNA: TGTGCCAGCAGCCAGTCCAGTACATCCTACAATGAGCAGTTCTTC; clone size: few; V gene: TRBV7-3; J gene: TRBJ2-1; CDR3 length: 15; D gene: -
CDR3 protein: CASSQGGQGASDQPQYF; CDR3 DNA: TGTGCCAGCAGCCAAGGGGGGCAGGGGGCGAGCGATCAGCCCCAGTATTTT; clone size: -; V gene: TRBV4-2; J gene: TRBJ2-3; CDR3 length: 17; D gene: TRBD1
CDR3 protein: CASSRAIYGYTF; CDR3 DNA: TGTGCCAGCAGCCGCGCAATATATGGCTACACCTTC; clone size: few; V gene: TRBV3-1; J gene: TRBJ1-2; CDR3 length: 12; D gene: -
CDR3 protein: CASSFDRGQETQYF; CDR3 DNA: TGTGCCAGCAGTTTTGACAGGGGGCAGGAGACCCAGTACTTC; clone size: -; V gene: TRBV12-3/TRBV12-4; J gene: TRBJ2-5; CDR3 length: 14; D gene: TRBD1
CDR3 protein: CSARGGGLRQFF; CDR3 DNA: TGCAGTGCTAGGGGGGGCGGACTCCGGCAGTTCTTC; clone size: many; V gene: TRBV20-1; J gene: TRBJ2-1; CDR3 length: 12; D gene: -
CDR3 protein: CASRAVEETQYF; CDR3 DNA: TGTGCCAGCCGAGCTGTGGAGGAGACCCAGTACTTC; clone size: many; V gene: TRBV7-9; J gene: TRBJ2-5; CDR3 length: 12; D gene: -
CDR3 protein: CASSQDRGGFRETQYF; CDR3 DNA: TGTGCCAGCAGCCAAGATCGCGGGGGATTTAGAGAGACCCAGTACTTC; clone size: -; V gene: TRBV3-1; J gene: TRBJ2-5; CDR3 length: 16; D gene: TRBD2
CDR3 protein: CSARPEAPTLSYGYTF; CDR3 DNA: TGCAGTGCTAGACCGGAGGCACCCACGTTATCCTATGGCTACACCTTC; clone size: few; V gene: TRBV20-1; J gene: TRBJ1-2; CDR3 length: 16; D gene: -
CDR3 protein: CASSLREANYGYTF; CDR3 DNA: TGCGCCAGCAGCTTGCGGGAGGCCAACTATGGCTACACCTTC; clone size: once; V gene: TRBV5-1; J gene: TRBJ1-2; CDR3 length: 14; D gene: -
CDR3 protein: CASSYSGLTGVYNEQFF; CDR3 DNA: TGTGCCAGCAGTTACTCGGGTCTTACAGGGGTCTACAATGAGCAGTTCTTC; clone size: many; V gene: TRBV6-2/TRBV6-3; J gene: TRBJ2-1; CDR3 length: 17; D gene: TRBD1
CDR3 protein: CASSYSSGAGEKLFF; CDR3 DNA: TGTGCCAGCAGTTACTCGTCGGGGGCTGGAGAAAAACTGTTTTTT; clone size: -; V gene: TRBV6-6; J gene: TRBJ1-4; CDR3 length: 15; D gene: -
CDR3 protein: CASTPLQGLGEQFF; CDR3 DNA: TGTGCCAGCACCCCACTCCAGGGGCTTGGTGAGCAGTTCTTC; clone size: -; V gene: TRBV11-1; J gene: TRBJ2-1; CDR3 length: 14; D gene: -
CDR3 protein: CSASGGAGNEQFF; CDR3 DNA: TGCAGTGCTAGCGGGGGGGCAGGGAATGAGCAGTTCTTC; clone size: few; V gene: TRBV20-1; J gene: TRBJ2-1; CDR3 length: 13; D gene: TRBD2
CDR3 protein: CASSFSPSDGNEQFF; CDR3 DNA: TGTGCCAGCAGCTTTTCCCCCAGCGATGGGAATGAGCAGTTCTTC; clone size: -; V gene: TRBV7-2; J gene: TRBJ2-1; CDR3 length: 15; D gene: -
CDR3 protein: CASSLLTGATGELFF; CDR3 DNA: TGTGCCAGCAGCCTACTCACGGGGGCAACCGGGGAGCTGTTTTTT; clone size: -; V gene: TRBV7-9; J gene: TRBJ2-2; CDR3 length: 15; D gene: -
CDR3 protein: CASNLREEGRAEAFF; CDR3 DNA: TGTGCCAGCAACCTTAGGGAGGAGGGCAGGGCTGAAGCTTTCTTT; clone size: -; V gene: TRBV12-3/TRBV12-4; J gene: TRBJ1-1; CDR3 length: 15; D gene: -
CDR3 protein: CASRAQTLEGYGYTF; CDR3 DNA: TGTGCCAGCAGGGCGCAGACGTTGGAGGGCTATGGCTACACCTTC; clone size: -; V gene: TRBV12-3/TRBV12-4; J gene: TRBJ1-2; CDR3 length: 15; D gene: -
CDR3 protein: CASSLAGRETQYF; CDR3 DNA: TGTGCCAGCAGCTTGGCCGGGAGGGAGACCCAGTACTTC; clone size: -; V gene: TRBV7-9; J gene: TRBJ2-5; CDR3 length: 13; D gene: TRBD2
CDR3 protein: CASSYPGNTIYF; CDR3 DNA: TGTGCCAGCAGCTACCCTGGAAACACCATATATTTT; clone size: many; V gene: TRBV7-2; J gene: TRBJ1-3; CDR3 length: 12; D gene: -
CDR3 protein: CASSFPADSSTDTQYF; CDR3 DNA: TGTGCCAGCAGCTTCCCAGCGGATTCTAGCACAGATACGCAGTATTTT; clone size: many; V gene: TRBV7-9; J gene: TRBJ2-3; CDR3 length: 16; D gene: -
CDR3 protein: CSATEDSSYNEQFF; CDR3 DNA: TGCAGTGCTACGGAAGATAGCTCCTACAATGAGCAGTTCTTC; clone size: few; V gene: TRBV20-1; J gene: TRBJ2-1; CDR3 length: 14; D gene: -
CDR3 protein: CSADNLETQYF; CDR3 DNA: TGCAGTGCCGATAATCTAGAGACCCAGTACTTC; clone size: few; V gene: TRBV20-1; J gene: TRBJ2-5; CDR3 length: 11; D gene: -
CDR3 protein: CASSSPGTGWKETQYF; CDR3 DNA: TGTGCCAGCAGCTCACCCGGGACAGGGTGGAAGGAGACCCAGTACTTC; clone size: -; V gene: TRBV7-9; J gene: TRBJ2-5; CDR3 length: 16; D gene: TRBD1
CDR3 protein: CASSEGRNTEAFF; CDR3 DNA: TGTGCCAGCAGTGAGGGGAGAAACACTGAAGCTTTCTTT; clone size: -; V gene: TRBV6-2/TRBV6-3; J gene: TRBJ1-1; CDR3 length: 13; D gene: -
CDR3 protein: CSARDRSPSIPPLHF; CDR3 DNA: TGCAGTGCTAGAGACAGGTCCCCCTCGATTCCACCCCTCCACTTT; clone size: -; V gene: TRBV20-1; J gene: TRBJ1-6; CDR3 length: 15; D gene: -
CDR3 protein: CSAREEGKGTEAFF; CDR3 DNA: TGCAGTGCTAGAGAGGAAGGGAAGGGCACTGAAGCTTTCTTT; clone size: few; V gene: TRBV20-1; J gene: TRBJ1-1; CDR3 length: 14; D gene: -
CDR3 protein: CASSPSTGTVYQPQHF; CDR3 DNA: TGTGCCAGCTCACCATCGACAGGGACGGTCTATCAGCCCCAGCATTTT; clone size: -; V gene: TRBV18; J gene: TRBJ1-5; CDR3 length: 16; D gene: TRBD1
CDR3 protein: CSARDLTGASNEQFF; CDR3 DNA: TGCAGTGCTAGAGATTTAACAGGGGCAAGTAATGAGCAGTTCTTC; clone size: few; V gene: TRBV20-1; J gene: TRBJ2-1; CDR3 length: 15; D gene: TRBD1
CDR3 protein: CATSDGRRPTAYYGYTF; CDR3 DNA: TGTGCCACCAGTGATGGCAGGCGGCCCACCGCTTATTATGGCTACACCTTC; clone size: -; V gene: TRBV24-1; J gene: TRBJ1-2; CDR3 length: 17; D gene: -
CDR3 protein: CASIALNTEAFF; CDR3 DNA: TGTGCCAGCATTGCATTGAACACTGAAGCTTTCTTT; clone size: many; V gene: TRBV28; J gene: TRBJ1-1; CDR3 length: 12; D gene: -
CDR3 protein: CASSVHSSANEKLFF; CDR3 DNA: TGTGCCAGCAGCGTGCACAGTTCGGCTAATGAAAAACTGTTTTTT; clone size: -; V gene: TRBV7-6; J gene: TRBJ1-4; CDR3 length: 15; D gene: -
CDR3 protein: CASRSLTGGRETQYF; CDR3 DNA: TGTGCCAGCAGGAGCCTGACAGGGGGCCGGGAGACCCAGTACTTC; clone size: -; V gene: TRBV28; J gene: TRBJ2-5; CDR3 length: 15; D gene: TRBD1
CDR3 protein: CASSLGGQGPQETQYF; CDR3 DNA: TGTGCCAGCAGCTTAGGGGGACAGGGTCCCCAAGAGACCCAGTACTTC; clone size: once; V gene: TRBV11-3; J gene: TRBJ2-5; CDR3 length: 16; D gene: TRBD1
CDR3 protein: CSAPPTGGERSGANVLTF; CDR3 DNA: TGCAGTGCTCCACCGACAGGGGGCGAAAGGTCTGGGGCCAACGTCCTGACTTTC; clone size: few; V gene: TRBV20-1; J gene: TRBJ2-6; CDR3 length: 18; D gene: TRBD1
CDR3 protein: CATGAPSSYNEQFF; CDR3 DNA: TGTGCCACCGGGGCGCCTAGCTCCTACAATGAGCAGTTCTTC; clone size: -; V gene: TRBV24-1; J gene: TRBJ2-1; CDR3 length: 14; D gene: -
CDR3 protein: CASRPTGATMDTQYF; CDR3 DNA: TGTGCCAGCAGACCAACGGGGGCAACCATGGATACGCAGTATTTT; clone size: many; V gene: TRBV12-3/TRBV12-4; J gene: TRBJ2-3; CDR3 length: 15; D gene: -
CDR3 protein: CASSLAPVAGRNEQFF; CDR3 DNA: TGTGCCAGCAGCTTAGCCCCGGTGGCAGGGAGGAATGAGCAGTTCTTC; clone size: -; V gene: TRBV7-9; J gene: TRBJ2-1; CDR3 length: 16; D gene: -
CDR3 protein: CASSGQRNLSTDTQYF; CDR3 DNA: TGTGCCAGCAGTGGTCAGCGGAATCTTAGCACAGATACGCAGTATTTT; clone size: -; V gene: TRBV6-1; J gene: TRBJ2-3; CDR3 length: 16; D gene: -
CDR3 protein: CASTDYLGRDEQFF; CDR3 DNA: TGTGCCAGTACTGACTACTTGGGGCGCGATGAGCAGTTCTTC; clone size: few; V gene: TRBV19; J gene: TRBJ2-1; CDR3 length: 14; D gene: -
CDR3 protein: CATSRVEDDVDGYTF; CDR3 DNA: TGTGCCACCAGCAGAGTTGAGGACGACGTCGATGGCTACACCTTC; clone size: many; V gene: TRBV15; J gene: TRBJ1-2; CDR3 length: 15; D gene: -
CDR3 protein: CASEGIGRYTF; CDR3 DNA: TGTGCCAGCGAGGGGATAGGTCGCTACACCTTC; clone size: -; V gene: TRBV28; J gene: TRBJ1-2; CDR3 length: 11; D gene: -
CDR3 protein: CASSLVGTGPLKDTQYF; CDR3 DNA: TGTGCCAGCAGCTTAGTGGGGACAGGCCCCCTCAAGGATACGCAGTATTTT; clone size: -; V gene: TRBV11-3; J gene: TRBJ2-3; CDR3 length: 17; D gene: TRBD1
CDR3 protein: CASSFLGGVRTEAFF; CDR3 DNA: TGTGCCAGCAGCTTCCTAGGAGGGGTTCGGACTGAAGCTTTCTTT; clone size: few; V gene: TRBV7-9; J gene: TRBJ1-1; CDR3 length: 15; D gene: -
CDR3 protein: CASSLTGQGREAFF; CDR3 DNA: TGTGCCAGCAGCTTAACGGGACAGGGAAGGGAAGCTTTCTTT; clone size: few; V gene: TRBV7-3; J gene: TRBJ1-1; CDR3 length: 14; D gene: TRBD1
CDR3 protein: CASSEQRWTEAFF; CDR3 DNA: TGTGCCAGCAGTGAACAAAGGTGGACTGAAGCTTTCTTT; clone size: -; V gene: TRBV6-4; J gene: TRBJ1-1; CDR3 length: 13; D gene: -
CDR3 protein: CASSSVTTNTGELFF; CDR3 DNA: TGTGCCAGCAGTTCGGTTACCACGAACACCGGGGAGCTGTTTTTT; clone size: few; V gene: TRBV7-9; J gene: TRBJ2-2; CDR3 length: 15; D gene: -